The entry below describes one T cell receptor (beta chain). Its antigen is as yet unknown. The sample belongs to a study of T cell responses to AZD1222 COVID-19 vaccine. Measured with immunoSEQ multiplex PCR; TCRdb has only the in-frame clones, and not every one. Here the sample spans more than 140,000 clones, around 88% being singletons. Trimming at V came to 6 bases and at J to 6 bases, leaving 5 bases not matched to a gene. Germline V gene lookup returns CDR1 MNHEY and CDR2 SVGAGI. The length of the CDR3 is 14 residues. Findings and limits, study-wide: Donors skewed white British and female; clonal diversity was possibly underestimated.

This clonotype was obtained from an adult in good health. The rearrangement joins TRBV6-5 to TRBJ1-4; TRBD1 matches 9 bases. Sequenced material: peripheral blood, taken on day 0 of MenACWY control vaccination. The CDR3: CASSLGQGYEKLFF. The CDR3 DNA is TGTGCCAGCAGCCTGGGACAGGGCTATGAAAAACTGTTTTTT.